This section outlines one T cell receptor beta chain sequence together with its context. This sample was included in a study of blood T cell repertoires in COVID-19. Germline CDR1 reads SGHRS; CDR2 reads YFSETQ. Trimming took 4 bases from V and 5 from J, leaving 24 bases between them. There are 17 residues in the CDR3. Measured with immunoSEQ multiplex PCR; TCRdb has only the in-frame clones, and not every one. The table shows 200,000 to 250,000 clones, with less than 85% occurring only once. The TCR sequence derives from a woman in her seventies with acute or convalescent COVID-19. Sequenced: peripheral blood. The chain is built from TRBV5-1 and TRBJ1-1, with D possibly being TRBD1 (5 bases). The CDR3 loop is CASSKERFWGGVTEAFF. The DNA of the CDR3 is TGCGCCAGCAGCAAGGAGCGCTTTTGGGGAGGGGTAACTGAAGCTTTCTTT.